Shown below are 23 T cell receptor beta chains from a single sample sequenced in a study of CD8 T cells in ankylosing spondylitis. TCRdb recomputed calls from the 5' RACE reads with MiXCR, one row per CDR3 protein. The sample has 220,000 or so distinct CDR3 sequences; approximately 10% are singletons. The sample consisted of blood, either unsorted or a sorted T cell fraction (not recorded which). The source of these receptors is a male donor with ankylosing spondylitis or in good health (not recorded which).

In its sample, this clonotype was seen a few times. The J gene is TRBJ1-6, the V gene TRBV5-1; 9 nucleotides match TRBD1. Losses at the gene ends were 0 bases for V and 10 bases for J; bases not matched to a gene: 5. Germline V gives CDR1 SGHRS, CDR2 YFSETQ. This CDR3 is built from 15 residues. The CDR3 region is CASSLAGDRDSPLHF. Here the CDR3 DNA reads TGCGCCAGCAGCTTGGCCGGGGACAGGGACTCACCCCTCCACTTT.

This clonotype was seen at least ten times. The J gene is TRBJ1-2, the V gene TRBV7-6; 7 bases line up with TRBD1. J gave up 5 bases and V 5 bases, and 5 bases lay outside the gene matches. The CDR3 has 13 residues. Looked up from germline, CDR1 is SGHVS and CDR2 is FNYEAQ. The chain's CDR3 is CASSPTTGYGYTF. The CDR3 nucleotides are TGTGCCAGCAGCCCCACGACAGGGTATGGCTACACCTTC. The full variable domain, completed using reference TRBV7-6 and TRBJ1-2, is GAGVSQSPRYKVTKRGQDVALRCDPISGHVSLYWYRQALGQGPEFLTYFNYEAQQDKSGLPNDRFSAERPEGSISTLTIQRTEQRDSAMYRCASSPTTGYGYTFGSGTRLTVV.

This clonotype was recorded many times. This chain links TRBV12-3 or TRBV12-4 with TRBJ1-5, with 7 positions matching TRBD1. CDR3 length: 15 residues. The ends lost 6 bases at V and 0 bases at J; junction bases unmatched: 5. The CDR3 DNA is TGTGCCAGCAGCCAGGGGGGGGCTAGCAATCAGCCCCAGCATTTT. Its protein is CASSQGGASNQPQHF.

This clonotype appeared many times. The chain employs TRBV29-1 and TRBJ2-2; D is ambiguous. Per germline, CDR1 SQVTM and CDR2 ANQGSEA. V lost 2 bases and J lost 6, with 7 bases in between. This CDR3 is built from 12 residues. The CDR3 bases are TGCAGCGTTGAAAGGAAGGCCGGGGAGCTGTTTTTT. Its protein is CSVERKAGELFF.

This clonotype was seen many times. The J gene is TRBJ1-1, the V gene TRBV5-6, with 9 bases that match TRBD1. V lost 4 bases, J lost 6 bases, and 7 bases stayed unmatched. The CDR3 spans 14 residues. Germline V CDR1 and CDR2: SGHDT, YYEEEE. The CDR3 region has the DNA TGTGCCAGCAGCCAGCGGGACAGGGTCCCTGAAGCTTTCTTT. It specifies CASSQRDRVPEAFF.

This clonotype was observed at least ten times. The rearrangement links TRBV7-8 to TRBJ2-3; 9 positions agree with TRBD2. This CDR3 comprises 16 residues. The V and J ends lost 5 bases and 3 bases, in that order; junction bases with no gene match: 9. Germline lookup yields CDR1 SGHVS and CDR2 FQNEAQ. CDR3 nucleotides: TGTGCCAGCAGCCCGTCTCTTAGCGGGGGAACAGATACGCAGTATTTT. Translating gives CASSPSLSGGTDTQYF.

The chain has TRBV20-1 and TRBJ1-2, with 7 bases identical to TRBD1. Germline CDR1 reads DFQATT; CDR2 reads SNEGSKA (reference sequence). The V segment lost 1 base and the J segment 6 bases; nucleotides outside the gene matches: 5. The CDR3 covers 13 residues. The chain's CDR3 is CSARGNTGDGYTF. The CDR3 bases are TGCAGTGCTAGAGGCAATACAGGGGATGGCTACACCTTC.

This rearrangement joins TRBV7-9 to TRBJ2-7; 7 bases are shared with TRBD1. Germline V gene data show CDR1 as SEHNR and CDR2 as FQNEAQ (reference sequence). The length of the CDR3 is 14 residues. The ends lost 0 bases at V and 6 bases at J; junction bases unmatched: 5. For the CDR3, the DNA is TGTGCCAGCAGCTTAGCGAACAACAGGGGCGAGCAGTACTTC. The encoded protein is CASSLANNRGEQYF.

J is TRBJ2-3 and V is TRBV7-9, with TRBD2 matching over 16 bases. V dropped 6 bases and J dropped 4; count of bases not matched to a gene: 7. This CDR3 contains 17 residues. Germline CDR1 SEHNR, CDR2 FQNEAQ (reference sequence). The CDR3 coding sequence is TGTGCCAGCAGTTCCGGGACTAGCGGGGGGGCTTCAGATACGCAGTATTTT. Translated: CASSSGTSGGASDTQYF.

This clonotype was counted ten times or more. The chain is built from TRBV12-3 or TRBV12-4 and TRBJ2-3; D not certain. This CDR3 region has 16 residues. V lost 2 bases to trimming and J lost 4 bases, with 16 bases between them. CDR3 region: CASSLWAPGRPDTQYF. CDR3 bases: TGTGCCAGCAGTTTATGGGCCCCCGGTCGTCCAGATACGCAGTATTTT.

This clonotype was seen a handful of times. V and J are TRBV20-1 and TRBJ2-6, with TRBD2 matching over 7 bases. The germline V gene encodes CDR1 DFQATT and CDR2 SNEGSKA (reference sequence). The ends lost 6 bases at V and 0 bases at J; junction bases unmatched: 5. The CDR3 consists of 15 residues. DNA for the CDR3: TGCAGTGCACGGACTAGGGCCTCTGGGGCCAACGTCCTGACTTTC. Its translation is CSARTRASGANVLTF.

This clonotype has a count of ten or more. The chain carries TRBV6-1 and TRBJ2-5; D gene ambiguous. Germline V gene data show CDR1 as MNHNS and CDR2 as SASEGT. This CDR3 is 13 amino acids long. V shed 5 bases and J shed 0 bases, with 7 bases lying between them. CDR3 in amino acids: CASSQDYQETQYF. In DNA form, the CDR3 reads TGTGCCAGCAGTCAAGACTACCAAGAGACCCAGTACTTC.

This clonotype was seen many times. The genes are TRBV7-2 and TRBJ1-2, with D possibly matching TRBD1 (6 bases). V was cut by 5 bases and J by 8 bases, with 18 bases left in between. The CDR3 sequence is 14 residues long. CDR1 is SGHTA, CDR2 FQGNSA, per germline. As DNA, the CDR3 is TGTGCCAGCAGCGCCCGGGACACATCGTCGGGCTACACCTTC. This gives the protein CASSARDTSSGYTF. The variable domain in full, completed from reference TRBV7-2 and TRBJ1-2, reads GAGVSQSPSNKVTEKGKDVELRCDPISGHTALYWYRQSLGQGLEFLIYFQGNSAPDKSGLPSDRFSAERTGGSVSTLTIQRTQQEDSAVYLCASSARDTSSGYTFGSGTRLTVV.

Points on this clonotype: This sequence may be a read error, since a much larger clone differs from it by one base. A read error is likely, as this CDR3 ends without the conserved phenylalanine or tryptophan. The CDR3 is CASSKAGTNSYEQYL. The CDR3 nucleotides are TGTGCCAGCAGTAAAGCCGGGACAAACTCCTACGAGCAGTACCTC. V usage is TRBV7-3 and J usage is TRBJ2-7; TRBD1 is a possible D gene (6 bases). The germline CDR1 and CDR2 sequences are SGHTA and FQGTGA. The V and J ends lost 6 bases and 0 bases respectively, with 15 bases between them. The CDR3 consists of 15 residues.

The chain couples TRBV20-1 to TRBJ2-7, with D tentatively TRBD2 (6 bases). CDR1 DFQATT and CDR2 SNEGSKA come from the germline V gene (reference sequence). Trimming stripped 6 bases from V and 5 bases from J, with 11 bases between. The CDR3 contains 11 residues. This chain's CDR3 is CSAARGNEQYF. The CDR3 DNA follows: TGCAGTGCGGCCCGGGGGAACGAGCAGTACTTC.

This clonotype has ten or more counts. V usage is TRBV3-1 and J usage is TRBJ1-5, with 9 bases that match TRBD1. This CDR3 is 14 amino acids long. The junction had 3 bases not matched to a gene; V was cut back by 5 bases and J by 4 bases. Germline CDR1 LGHDT, CDR2 YNNKEL (reference sequence). In DNA form, the CDR3 reads TGTGCCAGCAGCGCGACAGGGGGAAATCAGCCCCAGCATTTT. This sequence encodes CASSATGGNQPQHF. Looking up the rest from reference TRBV3-1 and TRBJ1-5 gives the full variable domain: DTAVSQTPKYLVTQMGNDKSIKCEQNLGHDTMYWYKQDSKKFLKIMFSYNNKELIINETVPNRFSPKSPDKAHLNLHINSLELGDSAVYFCASSATGGNQPQHFGDGTRLSIL.

Ten or more counts support this clonotype. The J gene is TRBJ1-1, the V gene TRBV7-2, with D perhaps matching TRBD1 (6 bases). This CDR3 is 14 amino acids long. Trimming shortened V by 2 bases and J by 6 bases, and 13 bases separated the two germline ends. Germline V gene lookup returns CDR1 SGHTA and CDR2 FQGNSA. For the CDR3, the DNA is TGTGCCAGCAGCTTAAGTCGACAGGCACCTGAAGCTTTCTTT. Translated: CASSLSRQAPEAFF.

At least ten counts were recorded for this clonotype. The chain uses TRBV5-1 and TRBJ2-1, with 7 nucleotides matching TRBD1. V was pared by 4 bases and J by 10 bases, with 11 bases of the junction left unmatched. Germline CDR1 SGHRS, CDR2 YFSETQ. The CDR3 extends over 14 amino acids. CDR3 sequence (DNA): TGCGCCAGCAGCCCCGGACAGGCAAAGGAAGAGCAGTTCTTC. Translated: CASSPGQAKEEQFF.

At least ten counts were recorded for this clonotype. One end of the junction varies from germline; a read error may be responsible. V usage is TRBV7-7 and J usage is TRBJ2-1; unclear D gene. Looked up from germline, CDR1 is SSHAT and CDR2 is FNYEAQ (reference sequence). The CDR3 has 14 residues. CDR3 in amino acids: CASSLGQASNEQFF. The DNA of the CDR3 is TGTGCTAGCAGTCTAGGGCAGGCCTCGAATGAGCAGTTCTTC.

This clonotype was found a few times. The CDR3 spells CASSLTGTGFTDTQYF. CDR3 nucleotides: TGTGCCAGCAGCTTAACCGGGACAGGATTCACAGATACGCAGTATTTT. The genes are TRBV7-8 and TRBJ2-3; 8 nucleotides align to TRBD1. CDR1 is SGHVS, CDR2 FQNEAQ, per germline. This CDR3 region has 16 residues. Losses at the gene ends were 2 bases for V and 2 bases for J; bases not matched to a gene: 6.

The table lists this clonotype with many counts. The chain combines TRBV6-1 with TRBJ2-2, with 7 bases lining up with TRBD1. The CDR3 spans 15 residues. The J segment lost 3 bases and the V segment lost 4 bases, leaving 5 bases of the junction unmatched. Germline-derived CDR1 and CDR2 are MNHNS and SASEGT. The CDR3 DNA sequence: TGTGCCAGCAGTGGCTCAACAGGGGACACCGGGGAGCTGTTTTTT. Translation: CASSGSTGDTGELFF.

This clonotype was counted many times. This chain connects TRBV5-6 to TRBJ2-7; maybe TRBD1 (7 bases). In germline, CDR1 is SGHDT, CDR2 YYEEEE. Trimming cost V 1 base and J 7 bases, with 18 bases left between them. This CDR3 comprises 15 residues. DNA of the CDR3: TGTGCCAGCAGCTTGTTCCGGACAGGAGGGGGTGAGCAGTACTTC. It codes for CASSLFRTGGGEQYF.

The chain recombines TRBV11-2 with TRBJ2-2; maybe TRBD2 (5 bases). The germline V gene encodes CDR1 SGHAT and CDR2 FQNNGV. This CDR3 has 12 residues. Trimming took 6 bases from V and 8 from J, leaving 10 bases between them. CDR3 DNA sequence: TGTGCCAGCAGTAATAAGCGGGGGGAGCTGTTTTTT. Translated, it gives CASSNKRGELFF.